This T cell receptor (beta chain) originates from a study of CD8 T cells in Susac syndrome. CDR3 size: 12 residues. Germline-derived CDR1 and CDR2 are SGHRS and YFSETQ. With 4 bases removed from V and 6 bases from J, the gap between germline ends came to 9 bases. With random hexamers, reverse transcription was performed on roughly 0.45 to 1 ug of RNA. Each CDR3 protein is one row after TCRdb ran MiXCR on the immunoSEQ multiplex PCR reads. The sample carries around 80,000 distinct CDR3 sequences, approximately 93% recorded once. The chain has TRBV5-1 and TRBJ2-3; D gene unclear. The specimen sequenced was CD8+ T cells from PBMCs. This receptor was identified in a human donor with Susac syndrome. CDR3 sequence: CASSPGPDTQYF. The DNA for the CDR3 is TGCGCCAGCAGCCCTGGGCCGGATACGCAGTATTTT.